These T cell receptor beta chains were read from a single sample in a study of shared clonotypes between healthy human individuals. The table came from immunoSEQ multiplex PCR; TCRdb's copy has only in-frame clones and leaves some out. The sample yields 660,000 or so clones, 95% to 96% seen once. The sample taken for sequencing was naive CD8+ T cells sorted from blood. These receptors all come from a woman younger than 45 in good health. Both conserved end residues are part of each CDR3. The order of the fields is V gene, J gene, D gene, CDR3 length, clone size, CDR3 protein, CDR3 DNA. A D gene is named only where the DNA matches it firmly. Not all rows give a size; the values are once, few, many and, for expanded clones, a class.

TRBV7-8,TRBJ2-5,TRBD1,13,.,CASSSGGMETQYF,TGTGCCAGCAGCTCAGGGGGAATGGAGACCCAGTACTTC
TRBV28,TRBJ2-1,TRBD2,16,.,CASSLLTSGRDNEQFF,TGTGCCAGCAGCCTACTCACTAGCGGGAGGGACAATGAGCAGTTCTTC
TRBV9,TRBJ2-1,.,15,.,CASSATRGNYNEQFF,TGTGCCAGCAGCGCTACGAGGGGAAACTACAATGAGCAGTTCTTC
TRBV29-1,TRBJ1-2,.,16,.,CSVEDLDPPWAYGYTF,TGCAGCGTTGAAGATCTGGACCCCCCGTGGGCCTATGGCTACACCTTC
TRBV21-1,TRBJ1-1,.,19,.,CASSKKAGLWGARNTEAFF,TGTGCCAGCAGCAAAAAGGCCGGTCTTTGGGGGGCTAGGAACACTGAAGCTTTCTTT
TRBV13,TRBJ2-7,.,14,.,CASSLGGETYEQYF,TGTGCCAGCAGCTTAGGGGGGGAAACCTACGAGCAGTACTTC
TRBV5-6,TRBJ1-2,TRBD1,14,.,CASSLMAGGYGYTF,TGTGCCAGCAGCTTGATGGCAGGGGGATATGGCTACACCTTC
TRBV9,TRBJ2-2,.,15,.,CASSVGSLNTGELFF,TGTGCCAGCAGCGTGGGTAGCCTAAACACCGGGGAGCTGTTTTTT
TRBV10-2,TRBJ2-7,.,14,.,CASTGSRGTYEQYF,TGCGCCAGCACAGGGTCAAGGGGGACCTACGAGCAGTACTTC
TRBV5-1,TRBJ1-4,.,16,once,CASSLAPAATNEKLFF,TGCGCCAGCAGCTTGGCCCCAGCCGCAACTAATGAAAAACTGTTTTTT
TRBV11-2,TRBJ2-7,TRBD1,14,.,CASSLGTGSNEQYF,TGTGCCAGCAGCTTAGGGACAGGGTCCAACGAGCAGTACTTC
TRBV28,TRBJ1-4,.,14,.,CASSPPGANEKLFF,TGTGCCAGCAGCCCCCCCGGCGCTAATGAAAAACTGTTTTTT
TRBV29-1,TRBJ2-5,.,13,.,CSAEGGGSETQYF,TGCAGCGCCGAGGGCGGAGGGAGCGAGACCCAGTACTTC
TRBV7-9,TRBJ2-1,.,15,.,CASSLDTGPNNEQFF,TGTGCCAGCAGCTTAGATACGGGACCAAACAATGAGCAGTTCTTC
TRBV27,TRBJ2-5,TRBD1,16,.,CASSLFSGGGGETQYF,TGTGCCAGCAGTTTATTCTCAGGGGGCGGTGGGGAGACCCAGTACTTC
TRBV27,TRBJ1-2,.,14,.,CASSPLGSVYGYTF,TGTGCCAGCAGTCCCCTAGGGTCGGTCTATGGCTACACCTTC